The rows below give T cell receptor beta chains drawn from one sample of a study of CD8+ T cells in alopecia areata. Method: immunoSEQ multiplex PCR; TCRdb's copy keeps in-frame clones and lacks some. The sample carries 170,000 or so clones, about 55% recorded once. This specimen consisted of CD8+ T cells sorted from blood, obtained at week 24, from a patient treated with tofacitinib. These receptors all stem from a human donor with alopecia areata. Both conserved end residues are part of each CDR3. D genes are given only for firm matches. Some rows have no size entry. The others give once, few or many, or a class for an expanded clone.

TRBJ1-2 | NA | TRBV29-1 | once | CSVEEAGGGYTF | TGCAGCGTTGAAGAGGCAGGCGGTGGCTACACCTTC
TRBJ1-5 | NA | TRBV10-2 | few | CASSYSLGGDQPQHF | TGTGCCAGCAGTTACTCGTTGGGGGGCGATCAGCCCCAGCATTTT
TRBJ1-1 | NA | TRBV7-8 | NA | CASSLFPENTEAFF | TGTGCCAGCAGCTTATTTCCGGAGAACACTGAAGCTTTCTTT
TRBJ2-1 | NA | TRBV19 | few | CATVGAAYNEQFF | TGTGCCACCGTTGGGGCGGCCTACAATGAGCAGTTCTTC
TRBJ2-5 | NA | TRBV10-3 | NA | CAISESTTLQETQYF | TGTGCCATCAGTGAGTCGACGACATTACAAGAGACCCAGTACTTC
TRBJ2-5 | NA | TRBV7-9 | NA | CASSLDETQYF | TGTGCCAGCAGCTTAGACGAGACCCAGTACTTC
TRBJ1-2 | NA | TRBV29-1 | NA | CSVESGYYGYTF | TGCAGCGTTGAGTCCGGATACTATGGCTACACCTTC
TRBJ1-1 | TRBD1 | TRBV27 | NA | CASRDGTGNTEAFF | TGTGCCAGCAGAGACGGGACAGGGAACACTGAAGCTTTCTTT
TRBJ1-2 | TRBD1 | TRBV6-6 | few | CASSYWTGNGYTF | TGTGCCAGCAGTTACTGGACAGGGAATGGCTACACCTTC
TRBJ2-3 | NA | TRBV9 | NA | CASSNPGHTDTQYF | TGTGCCAGCAGCAACCCGGGACACACAGATACGCAGTATTTT
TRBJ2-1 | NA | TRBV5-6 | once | CASSLDSVSYNEQFF | TGTGCCAGCAGCTTGGATAGCGTCTCCTACAATGAGCAGTTCTTC
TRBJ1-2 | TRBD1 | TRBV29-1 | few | CSVEDSGTVLGYTF | TGCAGCGTTGAAGATTCGGGGACAGTTCTTGGCTACACCTTC
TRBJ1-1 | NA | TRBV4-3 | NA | CASSQDRSEAFF | TGCGCCAGCAGCCAAGATCGATCTGAAGCTTTCTTT
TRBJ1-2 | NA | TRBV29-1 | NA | CSVVKGEGKGYTF | TGCAGCGTTGTTAAGGGTGAAGGGAAGGGCTACACCTTC
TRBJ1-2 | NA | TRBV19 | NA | CATPPEDYGYTF | TGTGCCACCCCTCCCGAGGACTATGGCTACACCTTC
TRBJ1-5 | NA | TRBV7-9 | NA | CASSTDRYRNQPQHF | TGTGCCAGCAGCACCGACAGGTATCGCAATCAGCCCCAGCATTTT
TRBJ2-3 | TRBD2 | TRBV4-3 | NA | CASSQGTSGAQDTQYF | TGCGCCAGCAGCCAAGGGACTAGCGGGGCCCAAGATACGCAGTATTTT
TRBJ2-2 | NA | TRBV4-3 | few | CASSRVLPGELFF | TGCGCCAGCAGCCGAGTTCTTCCCGGGGAGCTGTTTTTT
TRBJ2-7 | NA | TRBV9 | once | CASSVDPAYEQYF | TGTGCCAGCAGCGTAGACCCGGCCTACGAGCAGTACTTC
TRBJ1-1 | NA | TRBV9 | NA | CASSVGSGDMNTEAFF | TGTGCCAGCAGCGTAGGTTCGGGGGACATGAACACTGAAGCTTTCTTT
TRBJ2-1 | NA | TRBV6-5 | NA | CASSTGTAGYNEQFF | TGTGCCAGCAGTACAGGGACGGCAGGTTACAATGAGCAGTTCTTC
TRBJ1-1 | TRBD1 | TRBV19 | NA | CASSRGQGDTEAFF | TGTGCCAGTAGTAGGGGACAGGGAGACACTGAAGCTTTCTTT
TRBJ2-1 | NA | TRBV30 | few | CAWVYSEGYNEQFF | TGTGCCTGGGTCTATAGCGAGGGATACAATGAGCAGTTCTTC
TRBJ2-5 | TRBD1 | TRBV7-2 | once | CASSLEGALQETQYF | TGTGCCAGCAGCTTAGAGGGGGCCTTACAAGAGACCCAGTACTTC
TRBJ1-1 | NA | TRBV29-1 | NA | CSVGEGTNTEAFF | TGCAGCGTTGGAGAGGGAACGAACACTGAAGCTTTCTTT
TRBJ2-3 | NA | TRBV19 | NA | CASIESSGTQYF | TGTGCCAGTATCGAGTCCAGTGGTACGCAGTATTTT
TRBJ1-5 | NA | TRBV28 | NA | CASSWRGNQPQHF | TGTGCCAGCAGCTGGAGGGGAAATCAGCCCCAGCATTTT
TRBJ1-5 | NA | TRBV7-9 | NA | CASSFADQPQHF | TGTGCCAGCAGCTTTGCGGATCAGCCCCAGCATTTT
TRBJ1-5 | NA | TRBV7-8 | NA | CASSLEGYSNQPQHF | TGTGCCAGCAGCTTAGAGGGTTATAGCAATCAGCCCCAGCATTTT
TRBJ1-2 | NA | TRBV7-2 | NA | CASSSHRPGNYGYTF | TGTGCCAGCAGCTCCCATCGGCCCGGAAATTATGGCTACACCTTC
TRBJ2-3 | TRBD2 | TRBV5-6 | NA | CASSLTGLATDTQYF | TGTGCCAGCAGCTTGACCGGACTAGCCACAGATACGCAGTATTTT
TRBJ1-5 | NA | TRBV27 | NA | CASSLSLGMGQPQHF | TGTGCCAGCAGTTTATCCCTGGGGATGGGGCAGCCCCAGCATTTT
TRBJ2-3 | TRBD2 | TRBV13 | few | CASSTRGGSTDTQYF | TGTGCCAGCAGTACCCGGGGGGGTAGCACAGATACGCAGTATTTT
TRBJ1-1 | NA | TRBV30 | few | CAWRPVNTEAFF | TGTGCCTGGAGACCGGTGAACACTGAAGCTTTCTTT
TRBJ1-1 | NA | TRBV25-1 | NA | CASSDDGMNTEAFF | TGTGCCAGCAGTGACGACGGTATGAACACTGAAGCTTTCTTT
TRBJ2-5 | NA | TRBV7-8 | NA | CASSSSPRPQETQYF | TGTGCCAGCAGCTCCAGCCCCCGGCCCCAAGAGACCCAGTACTTC
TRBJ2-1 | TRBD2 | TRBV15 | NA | CATNLAGGPDEQFF | TGTGCCACCAATTTAGCGGGGGGGCCTGATGAGCAGTTCTTC
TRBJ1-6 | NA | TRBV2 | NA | CASSSHSPLHF | TGTGCCAGCAGTTCCCATTCACCCCTCCACTTT
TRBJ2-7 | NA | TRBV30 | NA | CAWSMTGRRTYEQYF | TGTGCCTGGAGTATGACAGGCCGACGAACCTACGAGCAGTACTTC
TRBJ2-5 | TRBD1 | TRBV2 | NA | CASIAGGQGARETQYF | TGTGCCAGCATTGCCGGTGGACAGGGGGCACGTGAGACCCAGTACTTC